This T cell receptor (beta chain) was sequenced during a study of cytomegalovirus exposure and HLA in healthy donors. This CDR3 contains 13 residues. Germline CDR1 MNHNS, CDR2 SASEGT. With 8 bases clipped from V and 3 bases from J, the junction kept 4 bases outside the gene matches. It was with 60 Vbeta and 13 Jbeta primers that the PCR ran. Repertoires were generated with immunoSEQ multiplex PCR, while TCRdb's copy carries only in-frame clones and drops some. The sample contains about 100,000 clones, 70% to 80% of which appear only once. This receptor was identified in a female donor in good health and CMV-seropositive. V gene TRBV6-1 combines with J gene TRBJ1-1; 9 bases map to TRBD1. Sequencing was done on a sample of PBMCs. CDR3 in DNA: TGTGCCAGCGCCGACAGGGGGGACACTGAAGCTTTCTTT. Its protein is CASADRGDTEAFF.